This TCR beta chain was observed in a study of cytomegalovirus exposure and HLA in healthy donors. Study as a whole: Among the 398 genotyped donors, 70% to 85% were placed in the Caucasian-associated ancestry cluster.

Healthy people donating bone marrow made up the donors. While unrecorded immune exposures were likely, the donors were nominally healthy when sampled. The V gene lost 8 bases and the J gene lost 3 bases, with 23 bases spanning the gap. The CDR3 has 16 amino acids. The germline V gene encodes CDR1 SNHLY and CDR2 FYNNEI. This clone was recorded a few times. PCR involved 60 Vbeta and 13 Jbeta primers. Clones were sequenced by immunoSEQ multiplex PCR, and TCRdb holds only the in-frame ones, with some missing. Of 70,000 to 95,000 clones in the sample, around 62% were seen once. The rearrangement links TRBV2 to TRBJ2-7; D remains ambiguous. This clonotype was sampled from a woman aged 30 to 39 in good health and CMV-seropositive. Sequenced material: PBMCs. The CDR3 loop is CASQTFGPNSHYEQYF. As DNA, the CDR3 is TGTGCCAGCCAGACTTTTGGCCCTAATTCCCACTACGAGCAGTACTTC.